The 13 T cell receptor beta chains in this list originate from one sample, sequenced in a study of T cell repertoires in cytomegalovirus infection. For these TCRs, the target antigens are not known. Each CDR3 protein gets one entry after TCRdb re-called the reads with MiXCR. The sample lists 20,000 to 30,000 distinct CDR3 sequences, 20% to 25% seen once, with around 93% in the top ten. The input for sequencing was CD8+ T cells from cultured PBMCs, taken from culture after CMV antigen stimulation. The receptors originated from a human donor in good health (CMV status not recorded). Some clones in this sample may be carry-over from other donors' samples.

This clonotype has ten or more counts. J is TRBJ1-4 and V is TRBV7-8; possibly TRBD1 for D (6 bases). V gave up 2 bases and J gave up 7 bases, with 17 bases separating them. In germline, CDR1 is SGHVS, CDR2 FQNEAQ. The CDR3 runs 16 residues. The CDR3 DNA sequence: TGTGCCAGCAGCTTATATGTTACAGGGAAGACTGAAAAACTGTTTTTT. Translation gives CASSLYVTGKTEKLFF.

This clonotype appeared many times. This sequence joins TRBV20-1 and TRBJ1-2; D gene unclear. This CDR3 has 16 residues. The germline V gene encodes CDR1 DFQATT and CDR2 SNEGSKA (reference sequence). Trimming shortened V by 1 base and J by 3 bases, and 18 bases separated the two germline ends. DNA for the CDR3: TGCAGTGCTAGAGGGCCCTCGGACGGAGCTGACTATGGCTACACCTTC. Translation: CSARGPSDGADYGYTF.

In its sample, this clonotype was seen a few times. A junction boundary mismatches the germline segment, possibly from a read error. The chain combines TRBV7-7 with TRBJ2-1, with 7 positions matching TRBD1. Germline lookup yields CDR1 SSHAT and CDR2 FNYEAQ (reference sequence). CDR3 size: 17 residues. The CDR3 DNA sequence: TGTGCTAGCAGCTTAGCGCATGTACAGGGGATTAACAATGAGCAGTTCTTC. It yields the protein CASSLAHVQGINNEQFF.

This clonotype was found once. This chain uses TRBV4-1 with TRBJ2-5; tentative D call: TRBD1 (5 bases). Germline assignment: CDR1 MGHRA and CDR2 YSYEKL. The V gene lost 4 bases and the J gene lost 7 bases, with 13 bases spanning the gap. The CDR3 runs 13 residues. CDR3 DNA sequence: TGCGCCAGCAGCCTAACAGACCAGGGGACCCAGTACTTC. Its protein is CASSLTDQGTQYF.

This clonotype was found many times. The chain recombines TRBV7-6 with TRBJ2-1; TRBD2 aligns across 7 bases. The CDR3 extends over 17 amino acids. V was pared by 5 bases and J by 1 base, with 11 bases of the junction left unmatched. Looked up from germline, CDR1 is SGHVS and CDR2 is FNYEAQ. The CDR3 reads CASSLGRGGMSYNEQFF. The CDR3 region has the DNA TGTGCCAGCAGCCTAGGAAGGGGAGGGATGTCCTACAATGAGCAGTTCTTC. Full variable domain (missing parts from reference TRBV7-6 and TRBJ2-1): GAGVSQSPRYKVTKRGQDVALRCDPISGHVSLYWYRQALGQGPEFLTYFNYEAQQDKSGLPNDRFSAERPEGSISTLTIQRTEQRDSAMYRCASSLGRGGMSYNEQFFGPGTRLTVL.

This chain joins TRBV12-3 or TRBV12-4 and TRBJ2-2; D possibly uses TRBD1 or TRBD2 (5 bases each). V dropped 6 bases and J dropped 1 base, with 15 bases sitting between them. This CDR3 is built from 16 residues. In nucleotides, the CDR3 is TGTGCCAGCAGCTTTACTCCGGGACGGAACACCGGGGAGCTGTTTTTT. It codes for CASSFTPGRNTGELFF.

The chain uses TRBV28 and TRBJ2-1; D possibly uses TRBD1 or TRBD2 (5 bases each). Germline CDR1 MDHEN, CDR2 SYDVKM. Trimming pared 0 bases from V and 9 bases from J, leaving 18 bases between. This CDR3 comprises 16 residues. CDR3 loop: CASSLWGDRTSIEQFF. In DNA, the CDR3 is TGTGCCAGCAGTTTATGGGGGGATCGCACCTCAATTGAGCAGTTCTTC.

The V call is TRBV27, the J call TRBJ2-7, with a possible D match to TRBD2 (5 bases). The CDR3 totals 12 residues. Germline-derived CDR1 and CDR2 are MNHEY and SMNVEV (reference sequence). Trimming stripped 6 bases from V and 6 bases from J, with 12 bases between. This chain's CDR3 is CASSFLRGEQYF. Here the CDR3 DNA reads TGTGCCAGCAGCTTCCTCCGGGGCGAGCAGTACTTC.

This chain connects TRBV7-9 to TRBJ1-4; possible D gene TRBD1, 6 bases. Per the germline V gene, CDR1 is SEHNR and CDR2 is FQNEAQ (reference sequence). The CDR3 covers 14 residues. V was clipped by 8 bases and J by 6 bases, with 16 bases between them. For the CDR3, the DNA is TGTGCCAGCGGAGGGGGGGCGATGGATGAAAAACTGTTTTTT. Protein sequence: CASGGGAMDEKLFF.

Only a few counts were recorded for this clonotype. The chain has TRBV6-2 or TRBV6-3 and TRBJ2-5; no definite D call. Germline V gene lookup returns CDR1 MNHEY and CDR2 SVGEGT. The CDR3 runs to 15 residues. The V and J ends lost 7 bases and 4 bases respectively, with 19 bases between them. CDR3 nucleotide sequence: TGTGCCAGCACCAAGTGGGCCGACGGAAGAGAGACCCAGTACTTC. As protein: CASTKWADGRETQYF.

This clonotype was recorded many times. The V call is TRBV7-9, the J call TRBJ1-5, with D perhaps TRBD1 (5 bases). CDR3 length: 14 residues. Germline lookup yields CDR1 SEHNR and CDR2 FQNEAQ (reference sequence). The V end was cut by 2 bases, the J end by 10 bases, with 15 bases between. The CDR3 sequence: CASSLSSGPTPQHF. The CDR3, as DNA: TGTGCCAGCAGCTTAAGTTCAGGGCCTACTCCCCAGCATTTT.

The sample holds a few counts of this clonotype. V and J are TRBV20-1 and TRBJ1-3; perhaps TRBD1 as D (6 bases). V was clipped by 1 base and J by 4 bases, with 11 bases between them. CDR3 length: 14 residues. Germline V gives CDR1 DFQATT, CDR2 SNEGSKA (reference sequence). This chain's CDR3 is CSARVRTAGNTIYF. The CDR3 coding sequence is TGCAGTGCTAGAGTTCGGACAGCCGGAAACACCATATATTTT.

V is TRBV27 and J is TRBJ2-7, with D perhaps matching TRBD2 (6 bases). Germline-derived CDR1 and CDR2 are MNHEY and SMNVEV (reference sequence). Deletions cut 0 bases from V and 4 bases from J, with 16 bases between. This CDR3 has 16 amino acids. As DNA, the CDR3 is TGTGCCAGCAGTTTATCGCCCGGGACTCTCATATACGAGCAGTACTTC. This gives the protein CASSLSPGTLIYEQYF.